Shown below are 31 T cell receptor beta chains from a single sample sequenced in a study of a mutant IDH1 vaccine in newly diagnosed glioma. These receptors lack a known antigen. Stated time point: week 23, last vaccination. What each vaccine dose contained was 300 ug of mutant IDH1 20-mer peptide, accompanied by topical imiquimod. Clones were read by immunoSEQ multiplex PCR, and TCRdb kept only the in-frame ones, dropping some. Among 60,000 to 100,000 clones, more than 80% were seen once, and the ten largest hold 0.77%. This specimen was PBMCs, taken from a glioma patient whose treatment included an IDH1 peptide vaccine. The receptor source for this set is a woman aged 45-65 years with glioma.

This clone was recorded a few times. The chain carries TRBV19 and TRBJ1-5, with D possibly TRBD1 on 6 matching bases. Germline V gene sequence: CDR1 LNHDA, CDR2 SQIVND (reference sequence). With 5 bases removed from V and 11 bases from J, the gap between germline ends came to 13 bases. This CDR3 has 12 amino acids. CDR3 in amino acids: CASSAVPGAQHF. CDR3 bases: TGTGCCAGTAGTGCGGTGCCAGGGGCCCAGCATTTT.

CDR3 sequence (DNA): TGCGCCAGCAGCTCGCAACCGGGGTCCGGAAATGAGCAGTTCTTC. Amino acid sequence: CASSSQPGSGNEQFF. The rearrangement joins TRBV5-1 to TRBJ2-1; D perhaps matches TRBD2 (5 bases). Germline V lookup: CDR1 SGHRS, CDR2 YFSETQ. The length of the CDR3 is 15 residues. V was pared by 3 bases and J by 7 bases, with 17 bases between.

The chain has TRBV7-6 and TRBJ2-1; 8 positions agree with TRBD2. CDR1 and CDR2 from the germline V gene are SGHVS and FNYEAQ. The CDR3 is 14 amino acids. The junction had 5 bases not matched to a gene; V was cut back by 3 bases and J by 7 bases. CDR3 sequence (DNA): TGTGCCAGCAGCTTCGGACTAGCAGGGAATGAGCAGTTCTTC. The encoded protein is CASSFGLAGNEQFF.

The V call is TRBV6-6, the J call TRBJ1-4, with 9 bases lining up with TRBD1. Germline V CDR1 and CDR2: MNHNY, SVGAGI (reference sequence). The CDR3 is 16 residues long. J lost 8 bases, V lost 6 bases, and 13 bases had no gene match. CDR3 bases: TGTGCCAGCAGGCTTACAGGGGGCTCCTTTTCCGAAAAACTGTTTTTT. Translated: CASRLTGGSFSEKLFF.

The rearrangement links TRBV6-5 to TRBJ2-3; TRBD1 might be the D (7 bases). CDR3 length: 15 residues. Germline values: CDR1 MNHEY, CDR2 SVGAGI. V was shortened by 6 bases and J by 8 bases, with 21 bases between the two germline ends. The CDR3: CASRSETGAGGTQYF. CDR3 nucleotides: TGTGCCAGCAGGTCAGAAACAGGGGCCGGGGGTACGCAGTATTTT.

The rearrangement joins TRBV5-5 to TRBJ1-1, with unresolved D. Trimming left V 4 bases short and J 2 bases short, with 12 bases between. The CDR3 extends over 14 amino acids. CDR1 and CDR2 (germline): SGHKS, YYEKEE (reference sequence). The CDR3 DNA is TGTGCCAGCAGCCCCGCGCGTGGAAACACTGAAGCTTTCTTT. This sequence encodes CASSPARGNTEAFF. Full variable domain (remainder filled in from reference TRBV5-5 and TRBJ1-1): DAGVTQSPTHLIKTRGQQVTLRCSPISGHKSVSWYQQVLGQGPQFIFQYYEKEERGRGNFPDRFSARQFPNYSSELNVNALLLGDSALYLCASSPARGNTEAFFGQGTRLTVV.

The rearrangement links TRBV18 to TRBJ2-1, with TRBD2 matching over 7 bases. The J segment lost 10 bases and the V segment lost 4 bases, leaving 7 bases of the junction unmatched. Germline V gives CDR1 KGHSH, CDR2 LQKENI. This CDR3 is 13 amino acids long. This CDR3 reads CASSLLREGEQFF. CDR3 DNA sequence: TGTGCCAGCTCACTATTGAGGGAGGGAGAGCAGTTCTTC.

This chain uses TRBV7-3 with TRBJ2-1, with D perhaps TRBD1 or TRBD2 (6 bases each). The CDR3 is made up of 14 amino acids. Trimming cost V 5 bases and J 6 bases, with 14 bases left between them. In germline, CDR1 is SGHTA, CDR2 FQGTGA. The CDR3 DNA reads TGTGCCAGCAGCCAAGGGGGACTGCTCAATGAGCAGTTCTTC. It translates to CASSQGGLLNEQFF.

The rearrangement uses TRBV30 and TRBJ2-7, with 10 bases that match TRBD2. The V segment lost 2 bases and the J segment 4 bases; nucleotides outside the gene matches: 14. The CDR3 is 17 amino acids. CDR1 GTSNPN and CDR2 SVGIG come from the germline V gene (reference sequence). The DNA for the CDR3 is TGTGCCTGGAGTCCTCCATATGGGACTAGCGACTATTACGAGCAGTACTTC. It codes for CAWSPPYGTSDYYEQYF.

The chain links TRBV6-6 to TRBJ1-4, with 7 bases lining up with TRBD1. Germline V gene lookup returns CDR1 MNHNY and CDR2 SVGAGI (reference sequence). The CDR3 sequence is 14 residues long. V was clipped by 6 bases and J by 11 bases; unmatched bases: 12. This CDR3 reads CASSLGQNTAKLFF. In DNA form, the CDR3 reads TGTGCCAGCAGCCTGGGACAGAACACAGCGAAACTGTTTTTT.

The genes are TRBV2 and TRBJ2-5, with 7 bases fitting TRBD1. This CDR3 is 13 amino acids long. Germline V gene data show CDR1 as SNHLY and CDR2 as FYNNEI. Unmatched junction bases numbered 6, after V lost 4 bases and J lost 7 bases. The CDR3, as DNA: TGTGCCAGCAGTGCTGAGGGGGCAGGGACCCAGTACTTC. It specifies CASSAEGAGTQYF. Full variable domain (missing parts from reference TRBV2 and TRBJ2-5): EPEVTQTPSHQVTQMGQEVILRCVPISNHLYFYWYRQILGQKVEFLVSFYNNEISEKSEIFDDQFSVERPDGSNFTLKIRSTKLEDSAMYFCASSAEGAGTQYFGPGTRLLVL.

V and J are TRBV4-1 and TRBJ2-5; tentatively, D is TRBD2 (5 bases). The end of the DNA fits TRBJ2-7 better, so the J call may be wrong. The CDR3 is made up of 16 amino acids. Germline CDR1 and CDR2: MGHRA and YSYEKL. This CDR3 is CASSQGRLAPYYEQYF. In nucleotides, the CDR3 is TGCGCCAGCAGCCAAGGTAGGCTAGCACCTTACTACGAGCAGTACTTC.

The chain has TRBV5-6 and TRBJ1-1; D is unclear. V was trimmed by 0 bases and J by 7 bases, leaving 13 bases between them. Germline lookup yields CDR1 SGHDT and CDR2 YYEEEE. The CDR3 extends over 14 amino acids. The CDR3 DNA is TGTGCCAGCAGCTTGGCTTCGTTGGCAGGTGAAGCTTTCTTT. Protein: CASSLASLAGEAFF.

The rearrangement links TRBV10-3 to TRBJ2-5; TRBD1 agrees at 7 bases. Germline lookup yields CDR1 ENHRY and CDR2 SYGVKD. The CDR3 has 14 amino acids. The ends lost 10 bases at V and 2 bases at J; junction bases unmatched: 10. The CDR3 region has the DNA TGTGCCACGAATCCGACAGGGATACAAGAGACCCAGTACTTC. As protein: CATNPTGIQETQYF.

CDR3 loop: CAWSFGTVYEQYF. Here the CDR3 DNA reads TGTGCCTGGAGTTTCGGGACAGTCTACGAGCAGTACTTC. V gene TRBV30 combines with J gene TRBJ2-7; 7 nucleotides match TRBD1. V dropped 2 bases and J dropped 3; count of bases not matched to a gene: 4. The CDR3 totals 13 residues. CDR1 and CDR2 from the germline V gene are GTSNPN and SVGIG (reference sequence).

The chain is built from TRBV9 and TRBJ2-5; D is unclear. V was shortened by 0 bases and J by 0 bases, with 6 bases between the two germline ends. From germline, CDR1 is SGDLS and CDR2 YYNGEE. CDR3 length equals 14 residues. This CDR3 reads CASSVATYQETQYF. The CDR3 DNA follows: TGTGCCAGCAGCGTAGCTACGTACCAAGAGACCCAGTACTTC.

The V gene is TRBV9, the J gene TRBJ2-1; 14 nucleotides agree with TRBD2. CDR3 length: 19 residues. V gave up 5 bases and J gave up 4 bases; unmatched junction bases: 14. From germline, CDR1 is SGDLS and CDR2 YYNGEE. The chain's CDR3 is CASRYSTSGTSGRYNEQFF. Written as DNA, the CDR3 is TGTGCCAGCAGATATAGCACCTCCGGGACTAGCGGGAGATACAATGAGCAGTTCTTC.

For the CDR3, the DNA is TGTGCCAGCAGTCAGGTCTACTACGAGCAGTACTTC. Encoded protein: CASSQVYYEQYF. The chain uses TRBV2 and TRBJ2-7; no definite D call. In germline, CDR1 is SNHLY, CDR2 FYNNEI. V lost 5 bases and J 3 bases, leaving 8 bases between the germline ends. This CDR3 is 12 amino acids long.

The table lists this clone with a count of one. The chain carries TRBV9 and TRBJ2-1; 8 positions agree with TRBD2. V shed 4 bases and J 3 bases; nucleotides not matched to a gene: 6. The CDR3 loop spans 15 amino acids. CDR1 is SGDLS, CDR2 YYNGEE, per germline. In DNA form, the CDR3 reads TGTGCCAGCAGCTATGAAGCGGGAGACTACAATGAGCAGTTCTTC. Translating gives CASSYEAGDYNEQFF.

This chain uses TRBV6-1 with TRBJ2-7; the D is unclear. From germline, CDR1 is MNHNS and CDR2 SASEGT. V was clipped by 3 bases and J by 2 bases, with 14 bases between them. The CDR3 extends over 15 amino acids. CDR3: CASSDPGRLPYEQYF. In nucleotides, the CDR3 is TGTGCCAGCAGTGATCCCGGCAGGCTACCCTACGAGCAGTACTTC.

This sequence joins TRBV18 and TRBJ2-5; D is ambiguous. Trimming took off 4 bases at V and 1 base at J, with 4 bases between the two ends. The CDR3 totals 12 residues. Germline lookup yields CDR1 KGHSH and CDR2 LQKENI. The CDR3 reads CASSQSQETQYF. The CDR3 DNA is TGTGCCAGCTCACAATCCCAAGAGACCCAGTACTTC.

V gene TRBV9 combines with J gene TRBJ2-5; the match to TRBD2 covers 9 bases. CDR1 and CDR2 (germline): SGDLS, YYNGEE. The CDR3 runs 17 residues. V lost 2 bases to trimming and J lost 1 base; unmatched junction nucleotides: 9. CDR3 amino acids: CASSVGLAGVVQETQYF. The CDR3 coding sequence is TGTGCCAGCAGCGTGGGGTTAGCGGGAGTGGTCCAAGAGACCCAGTACTTC.

The CDR3 sequence: CASSLGRAPTDTQYF. DNA for the CDR3: TGCGCCAGCAGCTTAGGGCGGGCCCCCACAGATACGCAGTATTTT. The rearrangement links TRBV5-1 to TRBJ2-3; D might be TRBD2 (5 bases). The CDR3 has 15 amino acids. The germline V and J ends were trimmed by 2 bases and 2 bases, with 12 bases remaining between them. CDR1 and CDR2 (germline): SGHRS, YFSETQ.

The chain combines TRBV10-3 with TRBJ2-7; TRBD1 matches at 9 bases. Trimming removed 3 bases from V and 3 bases from J; junction bases left unmatched: 6. The germline V gene has CDR1 ENHRY and CDR2 SYGVKD. The CDR3 has 15 amino acids. The CDR3 nucleotides are TGTGCCATCAGTGATTCCGGGACAGGGATCTACGAGCAGTACTTC. It encodes CAISDSGTGIYEQYF.

The V gene is TRBV25-1, the J gene TRBJ2-6, with 8 nucleotides matching TRBD1. V was clipped by 1 base and J by 4 bases; unmatched bases: 6. The CDR3 has 17 residues. Germline assignment: CDR1 MGHDK and CDR2 SYGVNS. This CDR3 is CASSEFSGGLGANVLTF. Here the CDR3 DNA reads TGTGCCAGCAGTGAATTTTCAGGGGGCTTAGGGGCCAACGTCCTGACTTTC.

The J gene is TRBJ2-1, the V gene TRBV10-3; D remains unclear. This CDR3 has 15 amino acids. Trimming stripped 3 bases from V and 1 base from J, with 10 bases between. Germline CDR1 is ENHRY and CDR2 is SYGVKD. CDR3 protein: CAISEAGVSYNEQFF. In nucleotides, the CDR3 is TGTGCCATCAGTGAAGCAGGAGTTTCCTACAATGAGCAGTTCTTC.

The chain links TRBV21-1 to TRBJ2-7. TRBV21-1 is assigned pseudogene status. This CDR3 has 15 residues. CDR3 coding DNA: TGTGCCAGCTCACATCAGGCTTCTGGGAATGGCGAGCAGTACTTC. Protein: CASSHQASGNGEQYF.

The V and J genes are TRBV11-3 and TRBJ1-1, with D tentatively TRBD1 (6 bases). The CDR3 length is 13 residues. Germline CDR1 and CDR2: SGHNT and YENEEA. V was shortened by 5 bases and J by 1 base, with 8 bases between the two germline ends. CDR3 in DNA: TGTGCCAGCAGCACACAGGGGAACACTGAAGCTTTCTTT. It encodes CASSTQGNTEAFF.

The CDR3 DNA reads as TGTGCCAGCAGTGAAGTTGGGGGGTCTGGGGCCAACGTCCTGACTTTC. It encodes CASSEVGGSGANVLTF. The chain combines TRBV2 with TRBJ2-6, with D possibly TRBD2 on 6 matching bases. Germline loops: CDR1 SNHLY, CDR2 FYNNEI. The ends were cut back, 1 base at V and 1 base at J, with 8 bases in the middle. CDR3 size: 16 residues.

The chain couples TRBV7-9 to TRBJ2-6, with D hard to call. Germline lookup yields CDR1 SEHNR and CDR2 FQNEAQ (reference sequence). Trimming left V 5 bases short and J 0 bases short, with 8 bases between. This CDR3 has 15 residues. CDR3 in DNA: TGTGCCAGCAGCCTCACGGGCTCTGGGGCCAACGTCCTGACTTTC. The encoded protein is CASSLTGSGANVLTF.

The chain recombines TRBV7-3 with TRBJ2-3, with TRBD2 matching over 9 bases. This CDR3 region has 14 residues. The germline gives CDR1 SGHTA, CDR2 FQGTGA. Trimming took 5 bases from V and 3 from J; bases not matched to a gene: 3. The CDR3 protein is CASSPSGMTDTQYF. The DNA for the CDR3 is TGTGCCAGCAGCCCTAGCGGGATGACAGATACGCAGTATTTT.